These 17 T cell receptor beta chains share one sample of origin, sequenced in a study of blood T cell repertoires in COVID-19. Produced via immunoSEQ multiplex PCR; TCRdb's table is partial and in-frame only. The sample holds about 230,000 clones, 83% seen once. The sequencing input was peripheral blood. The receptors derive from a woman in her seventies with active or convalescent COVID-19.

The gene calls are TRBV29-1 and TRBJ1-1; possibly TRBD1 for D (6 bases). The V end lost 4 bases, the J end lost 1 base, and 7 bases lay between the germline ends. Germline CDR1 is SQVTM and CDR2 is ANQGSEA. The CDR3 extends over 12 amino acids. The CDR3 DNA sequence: TGCAGCGTTGCCAGGGGGAACACTGAAGCTTTCTTT. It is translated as CSVARGNTEAFF. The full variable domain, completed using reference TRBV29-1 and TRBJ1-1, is SAVISQKPSRDICQRGTSLTIQCQVDSQVTMMFWYRQQPGQSLTLIATANQGSEATYESGFVIDKFPISRPNLTFSTLTVSNMSPEDSSIYLCSVARGNTEAFFGQGTRLTVV.

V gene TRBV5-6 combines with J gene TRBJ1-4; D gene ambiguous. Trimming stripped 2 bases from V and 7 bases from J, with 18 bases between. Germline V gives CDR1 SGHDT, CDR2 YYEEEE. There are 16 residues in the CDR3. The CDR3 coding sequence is TGTGCCAGCAGCTTTTTAGGGAGTACAGAAGGTGAAAAACTGTTTTTT. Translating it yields CASSFLGSTEGEKLFF. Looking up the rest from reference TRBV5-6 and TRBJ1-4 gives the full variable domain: DAGVTQSPTHLIKTRGQQVTLRCSPKSGHDTVSWYQQALGQGPQFIFQYYEEEERQRGNFPDRFSGHQFPNYSSELNVNALLLGDSALYLCASSFLGSTEGEKLFFGSGTQLSVL.

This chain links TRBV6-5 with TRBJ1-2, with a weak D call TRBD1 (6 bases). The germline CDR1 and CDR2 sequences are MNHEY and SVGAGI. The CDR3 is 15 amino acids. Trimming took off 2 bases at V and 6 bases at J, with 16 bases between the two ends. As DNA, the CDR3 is TGTGCCAGCAGTTACAGGGGTCGAGGGGGAGATGGCTACACCTTC. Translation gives CASSYRGRGGDGYTF.

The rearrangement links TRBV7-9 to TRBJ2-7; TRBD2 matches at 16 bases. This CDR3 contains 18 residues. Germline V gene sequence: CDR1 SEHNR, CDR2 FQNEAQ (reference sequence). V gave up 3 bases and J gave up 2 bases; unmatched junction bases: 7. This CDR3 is CASSFTQGTSGRAYEQYF. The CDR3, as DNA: TGTGCCAGCAGCTTCACACAGGGGACTAGCGGGAGGGCCTACGAGCAGTACTTC.

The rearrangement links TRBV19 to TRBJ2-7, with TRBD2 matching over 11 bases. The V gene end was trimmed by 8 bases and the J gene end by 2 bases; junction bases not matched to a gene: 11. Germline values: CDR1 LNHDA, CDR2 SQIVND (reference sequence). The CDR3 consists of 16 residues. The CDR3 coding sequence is TGTGCCAGTGCGCTAGCGGGGGGCTCTCTCACCTACGAGCAGTACTTC. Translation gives CASALAGGSLTYEQYF.

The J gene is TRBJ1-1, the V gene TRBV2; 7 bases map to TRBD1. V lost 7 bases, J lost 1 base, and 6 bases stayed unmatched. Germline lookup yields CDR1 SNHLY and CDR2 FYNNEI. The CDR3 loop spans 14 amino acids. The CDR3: CASNLGQANTEAFF. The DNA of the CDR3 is TGTGCCAGCAACCTCGGACAGGCGAACACTGAAGCTTTCTTT. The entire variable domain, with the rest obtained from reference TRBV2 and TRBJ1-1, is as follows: EPEVTQTPSHQVTQMGQEVILRCVPISNHLYFYWYRQILGQKVEFLVSFYNNEISEKSEIFDDQFSVERPDGSNFTLKIRSTKLEDSAMYFCASNLGQANTEAFFGQGTRLTVV.

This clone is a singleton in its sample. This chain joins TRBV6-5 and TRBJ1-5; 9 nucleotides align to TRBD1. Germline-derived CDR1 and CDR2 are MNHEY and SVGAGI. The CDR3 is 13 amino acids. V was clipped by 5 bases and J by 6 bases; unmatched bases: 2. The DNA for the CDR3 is TGTGCCAGCAGTAGACAGGGGGGTCAGCCCCAGCATTTT. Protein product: CASSRQGGQPQHF.

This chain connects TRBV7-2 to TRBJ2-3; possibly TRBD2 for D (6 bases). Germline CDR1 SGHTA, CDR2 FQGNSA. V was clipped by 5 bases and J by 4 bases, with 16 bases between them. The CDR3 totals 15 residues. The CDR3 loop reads CASSKSSAGPDTQYF. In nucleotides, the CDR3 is TGTGCCAGCAGCAAATCTAGCGCCGGTCCAGATACGCAGTATTTT.

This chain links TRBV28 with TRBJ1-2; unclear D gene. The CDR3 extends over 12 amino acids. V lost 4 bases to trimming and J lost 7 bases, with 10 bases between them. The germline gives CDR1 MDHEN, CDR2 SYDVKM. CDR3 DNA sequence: TGTGCCAGCAGTTGGGCCGGGGTTGGCTACACCTTC. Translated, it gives CASSWAGVGYTF.

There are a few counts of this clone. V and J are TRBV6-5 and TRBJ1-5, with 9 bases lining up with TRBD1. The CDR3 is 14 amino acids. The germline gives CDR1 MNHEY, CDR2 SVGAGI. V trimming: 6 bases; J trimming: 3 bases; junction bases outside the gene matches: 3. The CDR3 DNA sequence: TGTGCCAGCAGCCACAGGGGGCCCAATCAGCCCCAGCATTTT. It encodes CASSHRGPNQPQHF.

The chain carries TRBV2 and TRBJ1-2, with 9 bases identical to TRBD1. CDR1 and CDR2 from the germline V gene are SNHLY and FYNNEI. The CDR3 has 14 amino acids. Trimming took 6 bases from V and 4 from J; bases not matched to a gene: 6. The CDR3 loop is CASSLQGAAYGYTF. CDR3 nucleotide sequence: TGTGCCAGCAGCCTACAGGGGGCTGCCTATGGCTACACCTTC.

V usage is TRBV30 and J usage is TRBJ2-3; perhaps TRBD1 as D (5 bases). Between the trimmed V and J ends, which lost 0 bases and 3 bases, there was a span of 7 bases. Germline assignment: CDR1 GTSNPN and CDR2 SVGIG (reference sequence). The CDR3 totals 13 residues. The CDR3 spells CAWSVGVTDTQYF. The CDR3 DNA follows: TGTGCCTGGAGTGTAGGGGTGACAGATACGCAGTATTTT.

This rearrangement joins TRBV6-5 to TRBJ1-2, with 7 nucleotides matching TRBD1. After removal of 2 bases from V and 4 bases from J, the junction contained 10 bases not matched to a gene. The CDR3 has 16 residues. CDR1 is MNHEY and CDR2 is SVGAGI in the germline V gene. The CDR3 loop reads CASSYGIGQGGYGYTF. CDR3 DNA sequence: TGTGCCAGCAGTTACGGTATCGGGCAGGGGGGCTATGGCTACACCTTC.

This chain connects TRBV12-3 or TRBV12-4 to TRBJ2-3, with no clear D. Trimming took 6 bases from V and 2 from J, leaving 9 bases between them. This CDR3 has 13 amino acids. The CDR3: CASSSDTTDTQYF. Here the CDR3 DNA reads TGTGCCAGCAGCTCAGACACCACAGATACGCAGTATTTT.

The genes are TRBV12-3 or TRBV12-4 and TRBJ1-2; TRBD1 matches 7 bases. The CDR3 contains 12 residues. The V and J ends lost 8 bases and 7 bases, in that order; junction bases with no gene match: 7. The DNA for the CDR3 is TGTGCCAGCGTAGGGACAGCGGGTGGCTACACCTTC. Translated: CASVGTAGGYTF.

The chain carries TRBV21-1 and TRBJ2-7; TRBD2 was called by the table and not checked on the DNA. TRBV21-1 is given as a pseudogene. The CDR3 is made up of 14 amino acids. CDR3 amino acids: CASSLYSLSREQYF. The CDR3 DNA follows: TGTGCCAGCAGCCTTTATAGCTTGAGCCGGGAGCAGTACTTC.

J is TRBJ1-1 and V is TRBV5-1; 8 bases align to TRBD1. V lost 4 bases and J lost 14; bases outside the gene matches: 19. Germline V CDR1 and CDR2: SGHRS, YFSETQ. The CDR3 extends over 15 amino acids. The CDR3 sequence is CASSPYDRDRKEGFF. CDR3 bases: TGCGCCAGCAGCCCCTACGACCGGGACAGGAAGGAAGGGTTCTTT.